A single sample gave rise to the 21 T cell receptor beta chains below, sequenced in a study of beta chain features in type 1 diabetes. What was sequenced were expressed TCRB transcripts, since all of the isolated RNA had been reverse transcribed. The repertoire was sequenced with immunoSEQ multiplex PCR; TCRdb's copy has only in-frame clones and lacks some. Here the sample spans roughly 450,000 clones, approximately 10% being singletons. The material sequenced was naive CD4+ T cells from blood. These receptors came from a woman aged 18-35 years in good health.

This clone has only a few counts. V usage is TRBV27 and J usage is TRBJ1-2; no clear D gene. The length of the CDR3 is 11 residues. In germline, CDR1 is MNHEY, CDR2 SMNVEV (reference sequence). V was pared by 3 bases and J by 13 bases, with 12 bases between. CDR3 in amino acids: CASSFGGTITF. The CDR3 DNA is TGTGCCAGCAGTTTCGGTGGAACCATCACCTTC.

This clone came up a few times. V gene TRBV7-8 combines with J gene TRBJ2-3, with D possibly TRBD2 on 5 matching bases. The CDR3 extends over 14 amino acids. V dropped 5 bases and J dropped 2 bases, with 11 bases sitting between them. Germline V gene lookup returns CDR1 SGHVS and CDR2 FQNEAQ. The CDR3 nucleotides read TGTGCCAGCAGCCCGAGGGAATCCACAGATACGCAGTATTTT. Encoded protein: CASSPRESTDTQYF.

This clone has just a few counts. V usage is TRBV9 and J usage is TRBJ2-5; D unclear. This CDR3 is built from 15 residues. V was trimmed by 0 bases and J by 2 bases, leaving 11 bases between them. Germline values: CDR1 SGDLS, CDR2 YYNGEE. The CDR3 sequence: CASSVEGWQQETQYF. The CDR3 region has the DNA TGTGCCAGCAGCGTAGAGGGATGGCAGCAAGAGACCCAGTACTTC.

This clone has only a few counts. The chain has TRBV7-9 and TRBJ2-7; TRBD2 is a possible D gene (6 bases). CDR1 is SEHNR and CDR2 is FQNEAQ in the germline V gene (reference sequence). Trimming shortened V by 1 base and J by 1 base, and 14 bases separated the two germline ends. The CDR3 loop spans 16 amino acids. CDR3 amino acids: CASSLDAGSFSYEQYV. CDR3 in DNA: TGTGCCAGCAGCTTAGATGCGGGATCCTTTTCCTACGAGCAGTACGTC.

There are a few counts of this clone. The chain recombines TRBV19 with TRBJ1-5, with D perhaps TRBD1 (6 bases). Germline CDR1 LNHDA, CDR2 SQIVND (reference sequence). Trimming took off 6 bases at V and 0 bases at J, with 6 bases between the two ends. The CDR3 extends over 13 amino acids. CDR3: CASRDSSNQPQHF. The CDR3 DNA follows: TGTGCCAGTAGGGACAGTAGCAATCAGCCCCAGCATTTT. Supplemented by reference TRBV19 and TRBJ1-5, the full variable domain reads DGGITQSPKYLFRKEGQNVTLSCEQNLNHDAMYWYRQDPGQGLRLIYYSQIVNDFQKGDIAEGYSVSREKKESFPLTVTSAQKNPTAFYLCASRDSSNQPQHFGDGTRLSIL.

This clone was observed a handful of times. The rearrangement links TRBV5-6 to TRBJ2-3; a weak D match, TRBD2 (6 bases). Looked up from germline, CDR1 is SGHDT and CDR2 is YYEEEE. Trimming removed 1 base at V and 4 bases at J, with 7 bases between. The CDR3 runs to 13 residues. The CDR3 DNA is TGTGCCAGCAGCTTGTGGGGGGCAGATACGCAGTATTTT. Translation: CASSLWGADTQYF.

The J gene is TRBJ2-1, the V gene TRBV19; D remains unclear. The CDR3 contains 13 residues. Trimming removed 7 bases at V and 7 bases at J, with 14 bases between. Germline CDR1 reads LNHDA; CDR2 reads SQIVND (reference sequence). The CDR3 region is CASTRTEPNEQFF. The CDR3 region has the DNA TGTGCCAGTACCCGGACGGAACCGAATGAGCAGTTCTTC. Based on the CDR3 plus reference TRBV19 and TRBJ2-1, the full variable domain is DGGITQSPKYLFRKEGQNVTLSCEQNLNHDAMYWYRQDPGQGLRLIYYSQIVNDFQKGDIAEGYSVSREKKESFPLTVTSAQKNPTAFYLCASTRTEPNEQFFGPGTRLTVL.

The V call is TRBV21-1, the J call TRBJ2-5; the table names TRBD1, a call not compared with the DNA. TRBV21-1 counts as a pseudogene. The CDR3 is 16 amino acids. The CDR3 reads CASSKYRDRGRQTQYF. CDR3 nucleotides: TGTGCCAGCAGCAAGTACCGGGACAGGGGGAGACAGACCCAGTACTTC.

This clone was detected only a few times. This chain connects TRBV4-1 to TRBJ2-2; TRBD1 agrees at 7 bases. Germline CDR1 MGHRA, CDR2 YSYEKL. The ends lost 6 bases at V and 3 bases at J; junction bases unmatched: 10. This CDR3 has 16 amino acids. In DNA, the CDR3 is TGCGCCAGCAGTTTCCCATCCGGGACAGACACCGGGGAGCTGTTTTTT. As protein: CASSFPSGTDTGELFF.

This clone was picked up a small number of times. The J gene is TRBJ2-6, the V gene TRBV18; D is uncertain. Germline lookup yields CDR1 KGHSH and CDR2 LQKENI. This CDR3 is built from 13 residues. V was shortened by 8 bases and J by 4 bases, with 9 bases between the two germline ends. CDR3 protein: CASLISGANVLTF. The CDR3 coding sequence is TGTGCCAGCCTAATCTCAGGGGCCAACGTCCTGACTTTC.

This clone came up a few times. This rearrangement joins TRBV29-1 to TRBJ2-2; TRBD2 matches 14 bases. The germline V gene has CDR1 SQVTM and CDR2 ANQGSEA. There are 17 residues in the CDR3. With V trimmed by 3 bases and J by 6 bases, 9 bases remained unmatched. CDR3 residues: CSVDDRGLAGAPGELFF. The CDR3 region has the DNA TGCAGCGTTGATGATCGGGGACTAGCGGGAGCTCCCGGGGAGCTGTTTTTT.

The V call is TRBV5-1, the J call TRBJ2-7; 7 bases fit TRBD2. Germline V gene sequence: CDR1 SGHRS, CDR2 YFSETQ. The CDR3 sequence is 15 residues long. The V gene end was trimmed by 3 bases and the J gene end by 1 base; junction bases not matched to a gene: 7. The CDR3 DNA is TGCGCCAGCAGCTCAGCAGCGGGAACATCCTACGAGCAGTACTTC. As protein: CASSSAAGTSYEQYF.

This clone was detected only a few times. V gene TRBV7-2 combines with J gene TRBJ1-6; D not certain. Germline V gives CDR1 SGHTA, CDR2 FQGNSA. The CDR3 covers 15 residues. The ends were cut back, 5 bases at V and 8 bases at J, with 16 bases in the middle. CDR3 DNA: TGTGCCAGCAGCCCAGGACCGGGAGGATATTCACCCCTCCACTTT. Amino acid sequence: CASSPGPGGYSPLHF.

This clone was recorded a few times. The V gene is TRBV18, the J gene TRBJ2-7, with 9 bases that match TRBD1. Germline-derived CDR1 and CDR2 are KGHSH and LQKENI. The CDR3 is made up of 14 amino acids. The V segment lost 3 bases and the J segment 3 bases; nucleotides outside the gene matches: 3. CDR3 sequence reads: CASSPGTGYYEQYF. CDR3 coding DNA: TGTGCCAGCTCACCGGGGACAGGGTACTACGAGCAGTACTTC.

A few counts support this clone. The chain combines TRBV4-2 with TRBJ2-1, with D possibly called TRBD1 or TRBD2 (6 bases each). Trimming removed 0 bases from V and 6 bases from J, with 15 bases in between. The CDR3 is 16 residues long. The germline V gene has CDR1 LGHNA and CDR2 YNFKEQ. DNA for the CDR3: TGTGCCAGCAGCCAAGAAAGGAGGGGGAGAACCAATGAGCAGTTCTTC. Protein product: CASSQERRGRTNEQFF.

There are a few counts of this clone. V usage is TRBV7-2 and J usage is TRBJ2-3; D is unresolved. CDR3 length: 12 residues. Between the trimmed V and J ends, which lost 5 bases and 8 bases, there was a span of 11 bases. Germline CDR1 is SGHTA and CDR2 is FQGNSA. The CDR3 reads CASSAADVTQYF. The CDR3 DNA reads as TGTGCCAGCAGCGCGGCTGACGTTACGCAGTATTTT. Looking up the rest from reference TRBV7-2 and TRBJ2-3 gives the full variable domain: GAGVSQSPSNKVTEKGKDVELRCDPISGHTALYWYRQSLGQGLEFLIYFQGNSAPDKSGLPSDRFSAERTGGSVSTLTIQRTQQEDSAVYLCASSAADVTQYFGPGTRLTVL.

In its sample, this clone was seen a few times. The V call is TRBV4-3, the J call TRBJ2-5; the D gene is possibly TRBD2 (6 bases). Germline lookup yields CDR1 LGHNA and CDR2 YSLEER. With 1 base removed from V and 5 bases from J, the gap between germline ends came to 11 bases. The CDR3 extends over 14 amino acids. CDR3 loop: CASSQVPGGETQYF. Written as DNA, the CDR3 is TGCGCCAGCAGCCAAGTTCCTGGGGGGGAGACCCAGTACTTC.

Only a few counts were recorded for this clone. The rearrangement links TRBV5-1 to TRBJ2-4; a possible D gene is TRBD2 (5 bases). V was cut by 0 bases and J by 5 bases, with 12 bases left in between. CDR1 and CDR2 (germline): SGHRS, YFSETQ. The length of the CDR3 is 15 residues. CDR3 in DNA: TGCGCCAGCAGCTTGGTTGGGAGTCTTGAAAACATTCAGTACTTC. Translated, it gives CASSLVGSLENIQYF.

The CDR3, as DNA: TGCGCCAGCAGCCAAGAGGCCGGGGCCTACGAGCAGTACTTC. This encodes CASSQEAGAYEQYF. The rearrangement uses TRBV4-3 and TRBJ2-7; maybe TRBD2 (5 bases). V was pared by 0 bases and J by 2 bases, with 8 bases between. The V gene's germline CDR1 is LGHNA and CDR2 YSLEER. The CDR3 contains 14 residues.

Only a few counts were recorded for this clone. The genes are TRBV29-1 and TRBJ2-7; tentative D call: TRBD1 (6 bases). V shed 6 bases and J shed 2 bases, with 20 bases lying between them. Germline V gene lookup returns CDR1 SQVTM and CDR2 ANQGSEA. The CDR3 extends over 15 amino acids. The CDR3 here is CSVVRRGIGPYEQYF. CDR3 coding DNA: TGCAGCGTGGTCAGAAGGGGGATTGGGCCCTACGAGCAGTACTTC.

The J gene is TRBJ1-2, the V gene TRBV28, with 8 bases aligning to TRBD1. This CDR3 contains 15 residues. V trimming: 3 bases; J trimming: 6 bases; junction bases outside the gene matches: 9. Germline loops: CDR1 MDHEN, CDR2 SYDVKM. The DNA for the CDR3 is TGTGCCAGCAGTTTGGGGACAGGAGTCTATGATGGCTACACCTTC. This sequence encodes CASSLGTGVYDGYTF.